These 4 T cell receptor beta chains were all obtained from the same sample, sequenced in a study of spatial heterogeneity in lung cancer. Via MiXCR, TCRdb re-called the 5' RACE reads, giving one row per CDR3 protein. This sample carries some 40,000 distinct CDR3 sequences, approximately 5.5% of them seen once, and the ten largest clones take about 25%. This sample's time point: sample taken at primary tumor resection. The starting material was PBMCs, obtained at surgery. Receptors were obtained from a female donor with early-stage non-small cell lung cancer.

This clonotype was counted many times. The rearrangement joins TRBV6-2 or TRBV6-3 to TRBJ2-5; D is ambiguous. The CDR3 consists of 12 residues. In germline, CDR1 is MNHEY, CDR2 SVGEGT. Trimming removed 4 bases at V and 1 base at J, with 4 bases between. The DNA of the CDR3 is TGTGCCAGCAGTTCCAGCCAAGAGACCCAGTACTTC. This codes for CASSSSQETQYF.

This clonotype was seen many times. The chain couples TRBV9 to TRBJ2-2; D gene ambiguous. Germline CDR1 and CDR2: SGDLS and YYNGEE. The CDR3 contains 16 residues. V was cut by 0 bases and J by 1 base, with 10 bases left in between. In DNA form, the CDR3 reads TGTGCCAGCAGCGTAGGGTCAGCGATGAACACCGGGGAGCTGTTTTTT. It codes for CASSVGSAMNTGELFF.

This clonotype was seen at least ten times. The CDR3, as DNA: TGTGCCAGCAGCCCGTATACTACCCCACAGGGGTTCGGCTACACCTTC. It yields the protein CASSPYTTPQGFGYTF. The gene calls are TRBV7-8 and TRBJ1-2; 7 bases agree with TRBD1. The V and J ends lost 5 bases and 8 bases, in that order; junction bases with no gene match: 17. The germline V gene has CDR1 SGHVS and CDR2 FQNEAQ. The CDR3 length is 16 residues. Using reference TRBV7-8 and TRBJ1-2 for the parts outside the CDR3, the full variable domain is GAGVSQSPRYKVAKRGQDVALRCDPISGHVSLFWYQQALGQGPEFLTYFQNEAQLDKSGLPSDRFFAERPEGSVSTLKIQRTQQEDSAVYLCASSPYTTPQGFGYTFGSGTRLTVV.

This clonotype has more than one count but fewer than ten. V gene TRBV5-1 combines with J gene TRBJ1-2, with 8 bases identical to TRBD1. The CDR3 runs to 16 residues. CDR1 is SGHRS, CDR2 YFSETQ, per germline. Trimming cost V 4 bases and J 4 bases; bases outside gene matches: 12. The CDR3 DNA is TGCGCCAGCAGCCTGGATGGGACAGGCGAACCCTATGGCTACACCTTC. This codes for CASSLDGTGEPYGYTF.